This paragraph covers one TCR beta chain sequence. The antigen is undetermined. These data are taken from a study of T cell responses to AZD1222 COVID-19 vaccine. Study-level background: Doses given second, at about 4 or about 12 weeks, were pooled. Study-level points and caveats: Nearly half of unique spike-specific TCRs reportedly avoided B.1.351 and B.1.1.7 mutated regions. Donors were chiefly white British, with a greater number of females, and clonal diversity was perhaps underestimated.

The assay was immunoSEQ multiplex PCR, and TCRdb's table has in-frame clones only and misses some. The sample consists of tens of thousands of clones, about 82% of them appearing once. The V end lost 2 bases, the J end lost 4 bases, and 17 bases lay between the germline ends. Germline values: CDR1 LGHNA, CDR2 YSLEER. The CDR3 extends over 16 amino acids. The TCR was taken from an adult in good health. The rearrangement joins TRBV4-3 to TRBJ1-1, with D possibly matching TRBD1 (6 bases). Sequenced here: peripheral blood, sampled on day 0 of AZD1222 vaccination. CDR3 in DNA: TGCGCCAGCAGCCAAAGGGGGGATCGTCGCGGCACTGAAGCTTTCTTT. This translates into CASSQRGDRRGTEAFF.